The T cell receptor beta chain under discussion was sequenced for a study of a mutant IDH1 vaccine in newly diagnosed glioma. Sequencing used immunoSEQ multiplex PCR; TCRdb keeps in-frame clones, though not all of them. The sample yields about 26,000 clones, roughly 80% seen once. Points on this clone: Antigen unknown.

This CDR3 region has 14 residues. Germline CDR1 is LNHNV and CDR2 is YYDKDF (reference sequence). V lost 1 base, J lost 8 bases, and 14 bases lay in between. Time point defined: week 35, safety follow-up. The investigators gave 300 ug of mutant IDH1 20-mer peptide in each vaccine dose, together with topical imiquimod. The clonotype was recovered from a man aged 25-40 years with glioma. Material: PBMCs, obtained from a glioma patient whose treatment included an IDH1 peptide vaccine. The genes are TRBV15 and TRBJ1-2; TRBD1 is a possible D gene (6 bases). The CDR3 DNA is TGTGCCACCAGCAGAGGGTCACAGGGTCACGGCTACACCTTC. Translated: CATSRGSQGHGYTF.